This T cell receptor (beta chain) is drawn from a study of blood T cell repertoires in COVID-19. Study overall: Samples taken during acute and convalescent COVID-19 were collected in the United States, Italy and Spain. The analysed material was cDNA or gDNA that came from T cells, B-cell-depleted T cells, or PBMCs.

Per the original methods: Nucleated cell number was recorded as an estimate derived from reference gene primer amplification. Repertoires were generated with immunoSEQ multiplex PCR, while TCRdb's copy carries only in-frame clones and drops some. V and J calls and clone size are given by that table; D and trimming were obtained from the DNA. The table records just under 350,000 clones, around nine tenths of them present only once. V was pared by 0 bases and J by 5 bases, with 13 bases between. The CDR3 runs 15 residues. Germline V CDR1 and CDR2: SGHNT, YENEEA. This chain joins TRBV11-3 and TRBJ1-1, with D perhaps matching TRBD1 (6 bases). This TCR was sampled from a woman between 18 and 30 years old who had recovered from COVID-19. The sequenced material came from peripheral blood. CDR3 coding DNA: TGTGCCAGCAGCTTAGATCTAGGGGGAAGGACTGAAGCTTTCTTT. Protein sequence: CASSLDLGGRTEAFF.